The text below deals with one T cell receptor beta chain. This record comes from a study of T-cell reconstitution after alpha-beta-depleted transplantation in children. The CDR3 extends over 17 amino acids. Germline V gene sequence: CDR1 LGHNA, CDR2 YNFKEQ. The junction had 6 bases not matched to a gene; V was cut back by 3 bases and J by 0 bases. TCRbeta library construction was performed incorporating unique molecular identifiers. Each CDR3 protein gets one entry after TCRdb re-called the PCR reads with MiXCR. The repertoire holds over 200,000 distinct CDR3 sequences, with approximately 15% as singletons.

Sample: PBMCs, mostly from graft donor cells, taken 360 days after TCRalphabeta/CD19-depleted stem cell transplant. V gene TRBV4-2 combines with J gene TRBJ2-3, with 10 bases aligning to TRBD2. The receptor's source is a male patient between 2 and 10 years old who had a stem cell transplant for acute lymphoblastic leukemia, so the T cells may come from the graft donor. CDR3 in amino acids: CASSQSTSGISTDTQYF. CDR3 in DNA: TGTGCCAGCAGCCAGAGTACTAGCGGGATAAGCACAGATACGCAGTATTTT.